Listed here is a single T cell receptor (beta chain). The junction does not match germline at one end; this may be a read error. The data stem from a study of blood T cell dynamics during melanoma immunotherapy. Time point meaning: week 3, after first cycle of checkpoint inhibitor. Profiled with immunoSEQ multiplex PCR; TCRdb holds only in-frame clones, not every one. This table has tens of thousands of clones, roughly 83% appearing once. The CDR3 runs 13 residues. From germline, CDR1 is SSHAT and CDR2 FNYEAQ (reference sequence). Sequences were derived from blood, sampled from a patient treated with checkpoint blockade. The chain uses TRBV7-7 and TRBJ1-1; 7 bases line up with TRBD1. This sequence was found in a human donor with melanoma. The CDR3 DNA is TGTGCTAGCAGCCAAGACAGGGACACTGAAGCTTTCTTT. Amino acids: CASSQDRDTEAFF.